The rows below give T cell receptor beta chains drawn from one sample of a study of blood T cell repertoires in COVID-19. Sequencing was performed with immunoSEQ multiplex PCR; in TCRdb, only in-frame clones are kept and a portion is missing. The sample includes about 140,000 clones, approximately 84% of them seen just once. The sequenced material came from PBMCs or T cells enriched from blood (not recorded which). The receptors were sampled from a woman between 50 and 59 years old with acute COVID-19. Each CDR3 is given with its conserved first and last residue. D genes are given only for firm matches. Some rows have no size entry. The others give once, few or many, or a class for an expanded clone.

>TRBV4-1|TRBJ2-3|NA|NA
CASSQGLADTQYF
TGCGCCAGCAGCCAAGGGCTAGCGGATACGCAGTATTTT
>TRBV14|TRBJ1-3|NA|NA
CASSRTGVFGNTIYF
TGTGCCAGCAGCCGGACCGGGGTGTTTGGAAACACCATATATTTT
>TRBV19|TRBJ1-1|once|NA
CASSISVNTEAFF
TGTGCCAGTAGTATATCTGTGAACACTGAAGCTTTCTTT
>TRBV11-2|TRBJ2-1|NA|NA
CASSQILARTHEQFF
TGTGCCAGCAGCCAAATCCTAGCGAGGACCCATGAGCAGTTCTTC
>TRBV5-1|TRBJ1-2|NA|NA
CASSLAAATGYGYTF
TGCGCCAGCAGCTTGGCCGCAGCCACGGGCTATGGCTACACCTTC
>TRBV5-4|TRBJ2-1|NA|NA
CASSLGQVGEQFF
TGTGCCAGCAGCTTGGGACAGGTTGGCGAGCAGTTCTTC
>TRBV9|TRBJ2-2|NA|TRBD2
CASSVDAGGNTGELFF
TGTGCCAGCAGCGTAGACGCGGGGGGCAACACCGGGGAGCTGTTTTTT
>TRBV19|TRBJ1-4|once|NA
CASSIQSRGEKLFF
TGTGCCAGTAGTATACAGTCGCGGGGTGAAAAACTGTTTTTT
>TRBV5-1|TRBJ2-7|NA|NA
CASRQAGPSSYEQYF
TGCGCCAGCAGACAAGCGGGTCCCAGCTCCTACGAGCAGTACTTC
>TRBV27|TRBJ2-2|NA|TRBD2
CASRYSGTPGGSGELFF
TGTGCCAGCAGATATAGCGGGACCCCGGGGGGTTCCGGGGAGCTGTTTTTT
>TRBV6-5|TRBJ1-5|few|TRBD1
CASRRDRDQPQHF
TGTGCCAGCAGAAGGGACAGAGACCAGCCCCAGCATTTT
>TRBV12-3/TRBV12-4|TRBJ2-7|NA|NA
CASSLVFGGQYF
TGTGCCAGCAGTTTAGTATTCGGGGGGCAGTACTTC
>TRBV4-1|TRBJ1-5|NA|NA
CASSPDRENQPQHF
TGCGCCAGCAGCCCGGACAGAGAAAATCAGCCCCAGCATTTT
>TRBV4-2|TRBJ2-1|NA|TRBD2
CASSQALATSGYNEQFF
TGTGCCAGCAGCCAAGCCCTAGCAACTAGCGGATACAATGAGCAGTTCTTC
>TRBV6-5|TRBJ1-2|NA|NA
CASSLNKGDGYTF
TGTGCCAGCAGTCTAAATAAAGGGGATGGCTACACCTTC
>TRBV3-1/TRBV3-2|TRBJ1-1|NA|NA
CASSRLGHNTEAFF
TGTGCCAGCAGCCGACTAGGACACAACACTGAAGCTTTCTTT
>TRBV11-3|TRBJ2-1|NA|NA
CASSLVGGNSYNEQFF
TGTGCCAGCAGCTTAGTTGGAGGGAACTCCTACAATGAGCAGTTCTTC
>TRBV19|TRBJ2-4|NA|NA
CASNPGGRGAKNIQYF
TGTGCCTCGAACCCCGGGGGACGAGGAGCCAAAAACATTCAGTACTTC
>TRBV19|TRBJ1-2|NA|TRBD1
CASSARDRDGYTF
TGTGCCAGTAGTGCCCGAGACAGGGATGGCTACACCTTC
>TRBV3-1/TRBV3-2|TRBJ1-1|NA|NA
CASSQTGLTEAFF
TGTGCCAGCAGCCAAACAGGGTTGACTGAAGCTTTCTTT
>TRBV3-1/TRBV3-2|TRBJ2-7|NA|NA
CASSQDLAGIYEQYF
TGTGCCAGCAGCCAAGACTTGGCGGGAATCTACGAGCAGTACTTC
>TRBV9|TRBJ1-1|few|NA
CASSVSQGNTEAFF
TGTGCCAGCAGCGTGTCTCAGGGGAACACTGAAGCTTTCTTT
>TRBV27|TRBJ2-7|NA|NA
CASILRGTYEQYF
TGTGCCAGCATCCTGAGGGGGACCTACGAGCAGTACTTC
>TRBV11-3|TRBJ2-7|NA|TRBD1
CASSLFTQGAWDYEQYF
TGTGCCAGCAGCTTATTCACCCAGGGGGCTTGGGACTACGAGCAGTACTTC
>TRBV7-2|TRBJ2-3|NA|NA
CASSLVTGDTQYF
TGTGCCAGCAGCTTAGTGACGGGGGATACGCAGTATTTT
>TRBV9|TRBJ1-2|NA|NA
CASSASDGEKGYTF
TGTGCCAGCAGCGCCTCGGACGGGGAGAAGGGCTACACCTTC
>TRBV12-3/TRBV12-4|TRBJ2-5|NA|NA
CASSPRGGETQYF
TGTGCCAGCAGTCCTAGGGGAGGAGAGACCCAGTACTTC
>TRBV6-5|TRBJ1-5|NA|NA
CASSYDSFGQPQHF
TGTGCCAGCAGTTACGACAGTTTTGGTCAGCCCCAGCATTTT
>TRBV27|TRBJ1-1|NA|TRBD1
CASSQNRDSMNTEAFF
TGTGCCAGCAGCCAGAACCGGGACAGTATGAACACTGAAGCTTTCTTT
>TRBV11-2|TRBJ1-2|NA|NA
CASSTGFNYGYTF
TGTGCCAGCAGCACAGGATTTAACTATGGCTACACCTTC
>TRBV7-9|TRBJ1-1|few|NA
CASSLVYQGLAFF
TGTGCCAGCAGCTTAGTTTATCAGGGGTTAGCTTTCTTT
>TRBV7-3|TRBJ1-5|NA|TRBD1
CASSLGVRDRVGNQPQHF
TGTGCCAGCAGCTTAGGGGTAAGGGACAGGGTGGGCAATCAGCCCCAGCATTTT
>TRBV5-1|TRBJ2-7|NA|NA
CASRARDNPTYEQYF
TGCGCCAGCAGAGCCCGGGACAATCCAACATACGAGCAGTACTTC
>TRBV5-1|TRBJ1-4|NA|TRBD1
CASRRQGAEKLFF
TGCGCCAGCAGGAGACAGGGGGCTGAAAAACTGTTTTTT
>TRBV5-6|TRBJ2-4|NA|NA
CASSSQGDIQYF
TGTGCCAGCAGCTCACAGGGTGACATTCAGTACTTC
>TRBV29-1|TRBJ1-1|once|NA
CSVEGENDDPFGAFF
TGCAGCGTTGAAGGGGAGAATGACGATCCCTTTGGAGCTTTCTTT
>TRBV7-2|TRBJ2-4|once|NA
CASSLASGLAKNIQYF
TGTGCCAGCAGCTTAGCTAGCGGACTAGCCAAAAACATTCAGTACTTC
>TRBV9|TRBJ1-3|once|NA
CASSEGERPKINTIYF
TGTGCCAGCAGCGAGGGGGAGAGGCCTAAGATAAACACCATATATTTT
>TRBV7-9|TRBJ2-3|NA|NA
CASRWGLSTDTQYF
TGTGCCAGCAGATGGGGACTTTCCACAGATACGCAGTATTTT
>TRBV5-1|TRBJ2-5|few|NA
CASSPLGGLGETQYF
TGCGCCAGCAGCCCTTTAGGAGGGTTGGGGGAGACCCAGTACTTC
>TRBV4-3|TRBJ1-2|NA|TRBD1
CASSQDRGPNYGYTF
TGCGCCAGCAGCCAAGACAGGGGGCCCAACTATGGCTACACCTTC
>TRBV7-3|TRBJ1-1|NA|NA
CASSPGLGSPAFF
TGTGCCAGCAGCCCCGGGTTAGGATCACCGGCTTTCTTT
>TRBV12-3/TRBV12-4|TRBJ1-1|once|TRBD1
CASRATGSAEAFF
TGTGCCAGCAGGGCGACAGGGTCCGCTGAAGCTTTCTTT
>TRBV4-1|TRBJ2-3|NA|TRBD1
CASSQDPGQVDTQYF
TGCGCCAGCAGCCAAGATCCGGGACAGGTGGATACGCAGTATTTT
>TRBV5-1|TRBJ2-3|NA|TRBD1
CASSRQGEPSDTQYF
TGCGCCAGCTCCCGGCAGGGGGAGCCTTCGGATACGCAGTATTTT